What follows is one TCR beta chain and its context. The sample has other DNA sequences that encode this CDR3 too. Sequencing used immunoSEQ multiplex PCR; TCRdb keeps in-frame clones, though not all of them. The table lists 9,000 to 10,000 clones, roughly four fifths of them singletons. These data come from a study of neoadjuvant nivolumab and ipilimumab in lung cancer. The V gene's germline CDR1 is KGHSH and CDR2 LQKENI. This CDR3 has 13 amino acids. V was cut by 5 bases and J by 1 base, with 8 bases left in between. This chain links TRBV18 with TRBJ1-1; D is unresolved. The starting material was peripheral blood, obtained before neoadjuvant nivolumab, alone or with ipilimumab. The TCR was taken from an adult with non-small cell lung cancer. As DNA, the CDR3 is TGTGCCAGCTCAAACACAGCGAACACTGAAGCTTTCTTT. Its translation: CASSNTANTEAFF.